A single sample gave rise to the 32 T cell receptor beta chains below, sequenced in a study of cytomegalovirus exposure and HLA in healthy donors. The PCR used 60 Vbeta and 13 Jbeta primers. Clones were read by immunoSEQ multiplex PCR, and TCRdb kept only the in-frame ones, dropping some. The sample shows roughly 130,000 clones, roughly four fifths of them seen only once. The sequencing sample was made of PBMCs. All receptors derive from a woman between 50 and 59 years old in good health and CMV-seronegative.

The rearrangement joins TRBV30 to TRBJ2-7, with D possibly being TRBD2 (5 bases). Trimming pared 4 bases from V and 6 bases from J, leaving 13 bases between. Germline CDR1 GTSNPN, CDR2 SVGIG (reference sequence). The CDR3 sequence is 12 residues long. In nucleotides, the CDR3 is TGTGCCTGGAATGAGGGTGGCGGCGAGCAGTACTTC. Protein sequence: CAWNEGGGEQYF. Using reference TRBV30 and TRBJ2-7 for the parts outside the CDR3, the full variable domain is SQTIHQWPATLVQPVGSPLSLECTVEGTSNPNLYWYRQAAGRGLQLLFYSVGIGQISSEVPQNLSASRPQDRQFILSSKKLLLSDSGFYLCAWNEGGGEQYFGPGTRLTVT.

This clone was detected a few times. V gene TRBV7-3 combines with J gene TRBJ2-5; 11 bases match TRBD2. The germline CDR1 and CDR2 sequences are SGHTA and FQGTGA. V lost 5 bases and J lost 4; bases outside the gene matches: 3. The CDR3 consists of 14 residues. CDR3 in amino acids: CASSLSGRGETQYF. As DNA, the CDR3 is TGTGCCAGCAGCCTTAGCGGGAGGGGAGAGACCCAGTACTTC.

The chain uses TRBV28 and TRBJ1-1, with D perhaps matching TRBD1 (6 bases). The germline V and J ends were trimmed by 4 bases and 6 bases, with 21 bases remaining between them. The CDR3 extends over 16 amino acids. Germline V CDR1 and CDR2: MDHEN, SYDVKM. CDR3 sequence: CASSSTGTNIIAEAFF. DNA for the CDR3: TGTGCCAGCAGTTCCACCGGGACAAATATTATCGCTGAAGCTTTCTTT.

This rearrangement joins TRBV2 to TRBJ2-1; 10 nucleotides agree with TRBD2. V was pared by 6 bases and J by 1 base, with 6 bases of the junction left unmatched. This CDR3 has 16 residues. CDR1 and CDR2 (germline): SNHLY, FYNNEI. The DNA of the CDR3 is TGTGCCAGCAGAGCCGGGACTAGCGTATCCTACAATGAGCAGTTCTTC. Protein sequence: CASRAGTSVSYNEQFF. Full variable domain (rest looked up from reference TRBV2 and TRBJ2-1): EPEVTQTPSHQVTQMGQEVILRCVPISNHLYFYWYRQILGQKVEFLVSFYNNEISEKSEIFDDQFSVERPDGSNFTLKIRSTKLEDSAMYFCASRAGTSVSYNEQFFGPGTRLTVL.

This rearrangement joins TRBV5-1 to TRBJ2-3; no definite D call. Germline V gene data show CDR1 as SGHRS and CDR2 as YFSETQ. V dropped 0 bases and J dropped 2 bases, with 4 bases sitting between them. CDR3 length equals 13 residues. This CDR3 reads CASSLDSTDTQYF. CDR3 DNA: TGCGCCAGCAGCTTGGACTCCACAGATACGCAGTATTTT.

The chain carries TRBV19 and TRBJ2-2; TRBD1 matches at 7 bases. The CDR3 has 15 residues. V trimming: 4 bases; J trimming: 0 bases; junction bases outside the gene matches: 2. Germline CDR1 LNHDA, CDR2 SQIVND (reference sequence). The DNA for the CDR3 is TGTGCCAGTAGTACTGGACAGGCGAACACCGGGGAGCTGTTTTTT. Protein sequence: CASSTGQANTGELFF.

The count of this clone is one. This chain uses TRBV5-1 with TRBJ2-5; 12 bases align to TRBD2. The trim removed 5 bases at V and 1 base at J, leaving 6 bases unmatched. Germline V gene sequence: CDR1 SGHRS, CDR2 YFSETQ. This CDR3 spans 16 amino acids. The CDR3 DNA is TGCGCCAGCAGAAAAGGGACTAGCGGGCCCCAAGAGACCCAGTACTTC. Amino acids: CASRKGTSGPQETQYF.

This rearrangement joins TRBV29-1 to TRBJ1-5; 11 bases fit TRBD1. Trimming cost V 4 bases and J 4 bases; bases outside gene matches: 3. CDR3 length: 14 residues. CDR1 is SQVTM, CDR2 ANQGSEA, per germline. In nucleotides, the CDR3 is TGCAGCGTTGCGGACAGGGGGCAGAATCAGCCCCAGCATTTT. Translated: CSVADRGQNQPQHF.

V is TRBV18 and J is TRBJ2-1, with TRBD2 identical over 8 bases. The CDR3 extends over 15 amino acids. Per the germline V gene, CDR1 is KGHSH and CDR2 is LQKENI. Trimming took 3 bases from V and 3 from J; bases not matched to a gene: 4. The CDR3: CASSPERERYNEQFF. Written as DNA, the CDR3 is TGTGCCAGCTCACCTGAGCGGGAGCGCTACAATGAGCAGTTCTTC.

J is TRBJ2-3 and V is TRBV7-2, with TRBD2 matching over 9 bases. Trimming removed 1 base from V and 0 bases from J; junction bases left unmatched: 5. The CDR3 is made up of 17 amino acids. The V gene's germline CDR1 is SGHTA and CDR2 FQGNSA. CDR3 bases: TGTGCCAGCAGCTTAGTGGCTAGCGGGGCTAGCACAGATACGCAGTATTTT. This encodes CASSLVASGASTDTQYF.

V is TRBV29-1 and J is TRBJ2-1, with D unresolved. CDR1 is SQVTM and CDR2 is ANQGSEA in the germline V gene. V lost 8 bases and J lost 6, with 11 bases in between. The CDR3 length is 11 residues. In DNA form, the CDR3 reads TGCAGCTCCAGACTGGGCAATGAGCAGTTCTTC. This encodes CSSRLGNEQFF.

The CDR3 DNA reads as TGTGCCAGCAGCCGAACCAAACTGAATCACAATGAGCAGTTCTTC. Protein sequence: CASSRTKLNHNEQFF. The chain joins TRBV4-2 to TRBJ2-1; no reliable D call. V was clipped by 4 bases and J by 5 bases, with 15 bases between them. Germline V gene data show CDR1 as LGHNA and CDR2 as YNFKEQ. The CDR3 sequence is 15 residues long.

The rearrangement uses TRBV19 and TRBJ1-2; 7 bases are a match to TRBD1. CDR1 LNHDA and CDR2 SQIVND come from the germline V gene (reference sequence). The CDR3 has 14 amino acids. Trimming took 4 bases from V and 4 from J; bases not matched to a gene: 6. CDR3 nucleotide sequence: TGTGCCAGTAGTAATGGCGCAGGGGGCTATGGCTACACCTTC. It translates to CASSNGAGGYGYTF.

The gene calls are TRBV10-3 and TRBJ1-2; TRBD1 is a possible D gene (5 bases). The CDR3 runs 14 residues. Germline-derived CDR1 and CDR2 are ENHRY and SYGVKD. V gave up 7 bases and J gave up 5 bases, with 17 bases separating them. CDR3 bases: TGTGCCATCAATGCGGGACGGGAGCTTTATGGCTACACCTTC. Amino acid sequence: CAINAGRELYGYTF.

The V call is TRBV27, the J call TRBJ1-5; D is ambiguous. The V gene lost 4 bases and the J gene lost 1 base, with 8 bases spanning the gap. The CDR3 covers 14 residues. Germline V gene lookup returns CDR1 MNHEY and CDR2 SMNVEV (reference sequence). The CDR3 loop is CASSSSRSNQPQHF. For the CDR3, the DNA is TGTGCCAGCAGTTCCTCGAGGAGCAATCAGCCCCAGCATTTT.

This chain connects TRBV6-1 to TRBJ2-7, with 13 bases matching TRBD2. After removal of 2 bases from V and 3 bases from J, the junction contained 1 base not matched to a gene. The germline V gene has CDR1 MNHNS and CDR2 SASEGT. The CDR3 is 15 amino acids. Here the CDR3 reads CASSERTSGSYEQYF. In DNA, the CDR3 is TGTGCCAGCAGTGAAAGGACTAGCGGGAGCTACGAGCAGTACTTC.

The chain uses TRBV7-8 and TRBJ2-1, with 8 bases aligning to TRBD2. Trimming removed 4 bases from V and 6 bases from J; junction bases left unmatched: 11. The length of the CDR3 is 16 residues. Germline CDR1 reads SGHVS; CDR2 reads FQNEAQ. CDR3 DNA: TGTGCCAGCAGCTCCAAAGAAGCGGGAGTCTCCAATGAGCAGTTCTTC. It encodes CASSSKEAGVSNEQFF.

The table lists this clone with a count of one. This chain joins TRBV19 and TRBJ1-1; 10 bases are shared with TRBD1. The ends lost 7 bases at V and 0 bases at J; junction bases unmatched: 8. CDR3 length: 16 residues. Germline CDR1 LNHDA, CDR2 SQIVND (reference sequence). The CDR3 DNA sequence: TGTGCCAGTAACACCGGGACAGGGGCTTTGAACACTGAAGCTTTCTTT. Amino acid sequence: CASNTGTGALNTEAFF. The whole variable domain, filled in from reference TRBV19 and TRBJ1-1, reads DGGITQSPKYLFRKEGQNVTLSCEQNLNHDAMYWYRQDPGQGLRLIYYSQIVNDFQKGDIAEGYSVSREKKESFPLTVTSAQKNPTAFYLCASNTGTGALNTEAFFGQGTRLTVV.

With regard to this clone: A junction end diverges from the germline sequence, so it may reflect a read error. The chain combines TRBV28 with TRBJ1-1, with 8 bases aligning to TRBD1. The CDR3 runs 15 residues. Germline V gene data show CDR1 as MDHEN and CDR2 as SYDVKM. In nucleotides, the CDR3 is TGTGCCAGTAGTTTCCACGGACAGGGAAAGACTGAAGCTTTCTTT. This encodes CASSFHGQGKTEAFF.

This clone was picked up one time. The chain uses TRBV7-9 and TRBJ2-5; 12 nucleotides match TRBD2. J lost 7 bases, V lost 7 bases, and 16 bases had no gene match. Germline V lookup: CDR1 SEHNR, CDR2 FQNEAQ (reference sequence). The CDR3 has 17 residues. CDR3 residues: CASTRMTGLAGPWTQYF. The CDR3 bases are TGTGCCAGCACTAGAATGACAGGACTAGCGGGGCCGTGGACCCAGTACTTC.

The chain uses TRBV19 and TRBJ1-5; D not certain. The CDR3 has 16 amino acids. The V gene lost 5 bases and the J gene lost 0 bases, with 14 bases spanning the gap. Germline-derived CDR1 and CDR2 are LNHDA and SQIVND (reference sequence). The CDR3 nucleotides read TGTGCCAGTAGTTTCCCACGGGAGGTTAGCAATCAGCCCCAGCATTTT. It translates to CASSFPREVSNQPQHF. The whole variable domain, filled in from reference TRBV19 and TRBJ1-5, reads DGGITQSPKYLFRKEGQNVTLSCEQNLNHDAMYWYRQDPGQGLRLIYYSQIVNDFQKGDIAEGYSVSREKKESFPLTVTSAQKNPTAFYLCASSFPREVSNQPQHFGDGTRLSIL.

This chain joins TRBV29-1 and TRBJ2-2; 7 nucleotides align to TRBD1. V trimming: 4 bases; J trimming: 5 bases; junction bases outside the gene matches: 4. Germline CDR1 reads SQVTM; CDR2 reads ANQGSEA. This CDR3 comprises 13 residues. CDR3 in amino acids: CSVGQGVTGELFF. The CDR3 bases are TGCAGCGTTGGCCAGGGGGTAACCGGGGAGCTGTTTTTT.

In its sample, this clone was seen a few times. The chain joins TRBV11-3 to TRBJ2-7, with 9 positions matching TRBD2. The V segment lost 5 bases and the J segment 4 bases; nucleotides outside the gene matches: 12. The CDR3 runs 16 residues. Germline CDR1 is SGHNT and CDR2 is YENEEA. CDR3 bases: TGTGCCAGCAGCCCCCCTAAACGTAGCGGGAGATACGAGCAGTACTTC. Translation: CASSPPKRSGRYEQYF.

This clone came up once. The CDR3 loop reads CASSRTGPYNEQFF. CDR3 DNA: TGTGCCAGCAGCCGAACAGGGCCCTACAATGAGCAGTTCTTC. The chain recombines TRBV7-6 with TRBJ2-1, with a possible D match to TRBD1 (6 bases). The V gene's germline CDR1 is SGHVS and CDR2 FNYEAQ. The CDR3 contains 14 residues. V lost 5 bases and J 2 bases, leaving 10 bases between the germline ends.

The J gene is TRBJ1-1, the V gene TRBV5-1; 9 bases fit TRBD1. Unmatched junction bases numbered 2, after V lost 4 bases and J lost 7 bases. Germline loops: CDR1 SGHRS, CDR2 YFSETQ. The CDR3 loop spans 12 amino acids. The CDR3 DNA follows: TGCGCCAGCAGCGTGGGACAGGGTGAAGCTTTCTTT. It specifies CASSVGQGEAFF.

The CDR3 here is CASSPGQGPTYEQYF. CDR3 bases: TGCGCCAGCAGCCCGGGACAGGGACCAACCTACGAGCAGTACTTC. The V gene is TRBV4-3, the J gene TRBJ2-7; 9 bases agree with TRBD1. The V gene end was trimmed by 4 bases and the J gene end by 2 bases; junction bases not matched to a gene: 6. Germline values: CDR1 LGHNA, CDR2 YSLEER. The CDR3 loop spans 15 amino acids.

The chain couples TRBV10-3 to TRBJ2-1; maybe TRBD2 (5 bases). The length of the CDR3 is 11 residues. The V end was cut by 2 bases, the J end by 13 bases, with 9 bases between. Germline V gene lookup returns CDR1 ENHRY and CDR2 SYGVKD. CDR3 in amino acids: CAISETSSQFF. The DNA for the CDR3 is TGTGCCATCAGTGAGACTAGTTCCCAGTTCTTC.

The genes are TRBV25-1 and TRBJ1-2, with TRBD1 matching 9 bases. After removal of 4 bases from V and 0 bases from J, the junction contained 6 bases not matched to a gene. The germline CDR1 and CDR2 sequences are MGHDK and SYGVNS. This CDR3 is 16 amino acids long. The CDR3 DNA reads TGTGCCAGCAGTGGCGGGACAGGGACGACTAACTATGGCTACACCTTC. Amino acids: CASSGGTGTTNYGYTF.

The chain joins TRBV7-2 to TRBJ2-1, with no clear D. Germline loops: CDR1 SGHTA, CDR2 FQGNSA. CDR3 size: 13 residues. Trimming pared 5 bases from V and 5 bases from J, leaving 10 bases between. As DNA, the CDR3 is TGTGCCAGCAGCGTAAGCCACGACAATGAGCAGTTCTTC. It codes for CASSVSHDNEQFF.

This clone has just a few counts. This chain uses TRBV7-2 with TRBJ2-1; D may be TRBD2 (6 bases). The germline gives CDR1 SGHTA, CDR2 FQGNSA. The CDR3 runs 12 residues. V dropped 5 bases and J dropped 9 bases, with 11 bases sitting between them. CDR3 loop: CASSQRAGEQFF. The CDR3 bases are TGTGCCAGCAGCCAGCGAGCGGGTGAGCAGTTCTTC. Full variable domain (remainder filled in from reference TRBV7-2 and TRBJ2-1): GAGVSQSPSNKVTEKGKDVELRCDPISGHTALYWYRQSLGQGLEFLIYFQGNSAPDKSGLPSDRFSAERTGGSVSTLTIQRTQQEDSAVYLCASSQRAGEQFFGPGTRLTVL.

This clone was detected once. The chain recombines TRBV9 with TRBJ1-2, with 7 bases aligning to TRBD1. The germline V gene has CDR1 SGDLS and CDR2 YYNGEE. CDR3 length equals 13 residues. V dropped 3 bases and J dropped 7; count of bases not matched to a gene: 6. The chain's CDR3 is CASSATGMGGYTF. Written as DNA, the CDR3 is TGTGCCAGCAGCGCGACAGGGATGGGTGGCTACACCTTC.

In this sample, this clone turned up a few times. This rearrangement joins TRBV6-5 to TRBJ2-1; 7 bases align to TRBD1. The junction had 5 bases not matched to a gene; V was cut back by 0 bases and J by 3 bases. The CDR3 length is 16 residues. Germline values: CDR1 MNHEY, CDR2 SVGAGI. CDR3 loop: CASSYSEGDSYNEQFF. CDR3 sequence (DNA): TGTGCCAGCAGTTACTCCGAAGGGGACAGCTACAATGAGCAGTTCTTC.